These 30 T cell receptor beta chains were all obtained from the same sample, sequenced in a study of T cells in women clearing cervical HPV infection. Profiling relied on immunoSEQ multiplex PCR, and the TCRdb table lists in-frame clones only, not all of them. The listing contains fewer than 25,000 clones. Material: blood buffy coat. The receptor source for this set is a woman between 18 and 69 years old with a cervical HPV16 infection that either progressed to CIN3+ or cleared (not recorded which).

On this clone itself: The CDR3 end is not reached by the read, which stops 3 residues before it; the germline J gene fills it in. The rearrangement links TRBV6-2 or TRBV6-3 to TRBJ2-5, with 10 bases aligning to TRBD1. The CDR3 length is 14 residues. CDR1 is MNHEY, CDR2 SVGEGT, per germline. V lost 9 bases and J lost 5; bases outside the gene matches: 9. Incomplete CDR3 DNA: TGTGCCAGTAGACTGACAGGGGGCGCCGAGACC. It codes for CASRLTGGAET. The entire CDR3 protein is CASRLTGGAETQYF.

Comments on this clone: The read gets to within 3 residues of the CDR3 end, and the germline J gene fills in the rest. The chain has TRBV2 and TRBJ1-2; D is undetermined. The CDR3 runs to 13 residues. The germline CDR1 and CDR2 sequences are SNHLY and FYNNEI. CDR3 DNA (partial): TGTGCCAGCAGTACAGAGTCCTACAATGAC. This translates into CASSTESYND. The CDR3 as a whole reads CASSTESYNDYTF. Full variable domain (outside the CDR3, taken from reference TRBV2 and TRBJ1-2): EPEVTQTPSHQVTQMGQEVILRCVPISNHLYFYWYRQILGQKVEFLVSFYNNEISEKSEIFDDQFSVERPDGSNFTLKIRSTKLEDSAMYFCASSTESYNDYTFGSGTRLTVV.

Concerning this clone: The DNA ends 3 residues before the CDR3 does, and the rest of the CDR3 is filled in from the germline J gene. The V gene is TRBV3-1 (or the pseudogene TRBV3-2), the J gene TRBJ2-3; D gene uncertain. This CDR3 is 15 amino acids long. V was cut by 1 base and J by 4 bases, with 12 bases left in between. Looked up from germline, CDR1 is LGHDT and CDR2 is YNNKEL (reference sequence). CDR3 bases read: TGTGCCAGCAGCCAAGCCACCCTTCGGGCAGATACG. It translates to CASSQATLRADT. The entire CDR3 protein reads CASSQATLRADTQYF.

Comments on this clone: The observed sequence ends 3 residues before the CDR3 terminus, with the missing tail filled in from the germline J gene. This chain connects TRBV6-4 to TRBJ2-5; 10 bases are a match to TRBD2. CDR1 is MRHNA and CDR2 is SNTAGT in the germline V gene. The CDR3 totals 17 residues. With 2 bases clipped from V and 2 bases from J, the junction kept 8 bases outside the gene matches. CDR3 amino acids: CASSDTTASGGQETQYF. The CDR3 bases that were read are TGTGCCAGCAGTGACACGACGGCTAGCGGGGGACAAGAGACC.

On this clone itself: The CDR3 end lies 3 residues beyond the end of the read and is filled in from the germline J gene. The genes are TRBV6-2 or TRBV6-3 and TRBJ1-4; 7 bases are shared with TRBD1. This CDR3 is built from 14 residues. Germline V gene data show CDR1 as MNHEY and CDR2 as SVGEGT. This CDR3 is CASTPQGRGTPLFF. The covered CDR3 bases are TGTGCCAGCACCCCACAGGGGCGAGGGACACCA.

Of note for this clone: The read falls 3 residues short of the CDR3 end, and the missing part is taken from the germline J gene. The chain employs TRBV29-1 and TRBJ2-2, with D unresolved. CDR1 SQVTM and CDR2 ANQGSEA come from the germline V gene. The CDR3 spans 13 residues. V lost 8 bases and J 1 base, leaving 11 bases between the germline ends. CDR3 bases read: TGCAGCCTTACGCTAAGGAACACCGGGGAG. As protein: CSLTLRNTGE. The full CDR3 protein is CSLTLRNTGELFF.

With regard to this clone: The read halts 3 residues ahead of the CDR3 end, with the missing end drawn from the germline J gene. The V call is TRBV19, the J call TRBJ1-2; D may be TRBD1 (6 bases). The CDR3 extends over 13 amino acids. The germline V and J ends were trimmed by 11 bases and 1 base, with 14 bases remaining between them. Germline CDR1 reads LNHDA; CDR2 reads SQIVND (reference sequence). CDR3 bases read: TGTGCCGCGACGCGGGGGCGTAACTATGGC. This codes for CAATRGRNYG. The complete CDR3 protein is CAATRGRNYGYTF.

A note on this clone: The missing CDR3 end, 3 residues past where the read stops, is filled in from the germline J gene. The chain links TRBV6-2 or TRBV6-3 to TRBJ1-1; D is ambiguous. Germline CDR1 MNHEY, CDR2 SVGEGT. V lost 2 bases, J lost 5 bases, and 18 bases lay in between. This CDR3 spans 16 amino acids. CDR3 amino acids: CASSYGRTETRTEAFF. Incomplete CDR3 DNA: TGTGCCAGCAGTTACGGTCGGACGGAGACTAGGACTGAA.

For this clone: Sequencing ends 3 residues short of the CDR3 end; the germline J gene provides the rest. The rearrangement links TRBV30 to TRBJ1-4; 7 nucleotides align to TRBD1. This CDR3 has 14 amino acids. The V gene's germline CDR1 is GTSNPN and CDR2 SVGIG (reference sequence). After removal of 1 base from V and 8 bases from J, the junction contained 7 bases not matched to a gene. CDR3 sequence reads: CAWSGAGRGEKLFF. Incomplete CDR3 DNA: TGTGCCTGGAGTGGGGCCGGCAGGGGGGAAAAA.

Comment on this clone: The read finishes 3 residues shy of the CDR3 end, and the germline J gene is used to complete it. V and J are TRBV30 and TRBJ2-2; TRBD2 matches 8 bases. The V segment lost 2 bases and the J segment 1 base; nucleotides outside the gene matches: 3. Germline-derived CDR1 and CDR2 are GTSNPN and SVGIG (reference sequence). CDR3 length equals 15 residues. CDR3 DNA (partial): TGTGCCTGGAGTACAGCGGGGGTGAACACCGGGGAG. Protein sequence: CAWSTAGVNTGE. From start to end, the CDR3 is CAWSTAGVNTGELFF.

Here the CDR3 reads CASSLAGTDNQPQHF. CDR3 DNA, as far as it was read: TGCGCCAGCAGCTTGGCCGGGACAGATAATCAGCCC. The rearrangement links TRBV5-1 to TRBJ1-5; TRBD1 matches at 7 bases. The missing CDR3 end, 3 residues past where the read stops, is filled in from the germline J gene. Germline assignment: CDR1 SGHRS and CDR2 YFSETQ. The CDR3 is 15 residues long. Unmatched junction bases numbered 4, after V lost 0 bases and J lost 4 bases.

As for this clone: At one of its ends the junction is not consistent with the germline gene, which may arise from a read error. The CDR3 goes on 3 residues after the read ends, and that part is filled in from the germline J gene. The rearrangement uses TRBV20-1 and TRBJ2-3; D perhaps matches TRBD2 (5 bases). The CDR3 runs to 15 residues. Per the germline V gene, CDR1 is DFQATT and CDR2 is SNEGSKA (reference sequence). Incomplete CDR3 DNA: TGCAGTGTTAGAGTAGCAGCGGCCCGCACAGATACG. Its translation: CSVRVAAARTDT. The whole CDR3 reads CSVRVAAARTDTQYF.

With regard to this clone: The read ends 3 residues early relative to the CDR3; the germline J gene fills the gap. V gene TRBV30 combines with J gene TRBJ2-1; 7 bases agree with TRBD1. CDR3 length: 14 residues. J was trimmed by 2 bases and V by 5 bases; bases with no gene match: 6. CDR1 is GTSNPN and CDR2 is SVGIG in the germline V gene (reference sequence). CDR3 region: CAWARQGPYNEQFF. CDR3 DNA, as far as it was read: TGTGCCTGGGCTAGACAGGGCCCCTACAATGAG.

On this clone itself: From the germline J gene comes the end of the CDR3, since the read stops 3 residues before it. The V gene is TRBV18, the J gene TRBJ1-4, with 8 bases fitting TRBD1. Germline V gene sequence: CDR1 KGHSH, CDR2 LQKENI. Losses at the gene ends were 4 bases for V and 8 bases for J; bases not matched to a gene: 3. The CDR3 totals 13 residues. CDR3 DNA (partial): TGTGCCAGCTCACGGGGACAGGAAGAAAAA. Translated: CASSRGQEEK. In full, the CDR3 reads CASSRGQEEKLFF.

The CDR3 bases that were read are TGTGCCTGCGATACAGGGAAGGTGTTGGATACG. This encodes CACDTGKVLDT. The entire CDR3 reads CACDTGKVLDTQYF. The genes are TRBV30 and TRBJ2-3; tentative D call: TRBD1 (6 bases). The DNA ends 3 residues before the CDR3 does, and the rest of the CDR3 is filled in from the germline J gene. Germline loops: CDR1 GTSNPN, CDR2 SVGIG (reference sequence). Trimming cost V 6 bases and J 6 bases, with 19 bases left between them. This CDR3 has 14 amino acids. Looking up the rest from reference TRBV30 and TRBJ2-3 gives the full variable domain: SQTIHQWPATLVQPVGSPLSLECTVEGTSNPNLYWYRQAAGRGLQLLFYSVGIGQISSEVPQNLSASRPQDRQFILSSKKLLLSDSGFYLCACDTGKVLDTQYFGPGTRLTVL.

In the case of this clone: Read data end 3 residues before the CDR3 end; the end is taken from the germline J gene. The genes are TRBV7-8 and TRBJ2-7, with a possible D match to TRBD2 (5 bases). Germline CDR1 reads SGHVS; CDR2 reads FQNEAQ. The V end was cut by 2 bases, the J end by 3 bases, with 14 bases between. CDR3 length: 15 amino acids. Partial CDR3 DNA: TGTGCCAGCAGCTTAACGTCTCAGGCGGGCTACGAG. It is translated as CASSLTSQAGYE. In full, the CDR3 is CASSLTSQAGYEQYF.

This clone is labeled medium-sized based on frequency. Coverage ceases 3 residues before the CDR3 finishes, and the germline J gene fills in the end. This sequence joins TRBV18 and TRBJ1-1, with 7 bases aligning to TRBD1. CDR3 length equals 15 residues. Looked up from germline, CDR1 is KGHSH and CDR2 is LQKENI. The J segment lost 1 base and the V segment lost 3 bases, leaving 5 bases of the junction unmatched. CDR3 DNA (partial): TGTGCCAGCTCACCGGCAGGGGGAGGGAACACTGAA. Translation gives CASSPAGGGNTE. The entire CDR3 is CASSPAGGGNTEAFF.

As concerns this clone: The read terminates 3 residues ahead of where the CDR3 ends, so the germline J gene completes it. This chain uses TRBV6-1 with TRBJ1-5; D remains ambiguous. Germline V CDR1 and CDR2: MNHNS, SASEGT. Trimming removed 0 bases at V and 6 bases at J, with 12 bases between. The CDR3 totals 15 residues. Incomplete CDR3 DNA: TGTGCCAGCAGTGAAGCGGGCGGGGAAGTTCAGCCC. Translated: CASSEAGGEVQP. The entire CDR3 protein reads CASSEAGGEVQPQHF.

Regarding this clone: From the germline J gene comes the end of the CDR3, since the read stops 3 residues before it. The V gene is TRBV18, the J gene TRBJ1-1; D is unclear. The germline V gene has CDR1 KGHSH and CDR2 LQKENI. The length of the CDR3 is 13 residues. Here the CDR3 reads CASSPTWAEKAFF. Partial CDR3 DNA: TGTGCCAGCTCACCTACCTGGGCAGAGAAA.

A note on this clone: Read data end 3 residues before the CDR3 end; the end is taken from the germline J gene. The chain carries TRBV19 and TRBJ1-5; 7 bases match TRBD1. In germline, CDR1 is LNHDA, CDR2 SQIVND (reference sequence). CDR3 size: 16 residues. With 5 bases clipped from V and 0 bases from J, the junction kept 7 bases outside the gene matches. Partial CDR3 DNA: TGTGCCAGTAGTTGGAGACAGGGAAATAGCAATCAGCCC. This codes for CASSWRQGNSNQP. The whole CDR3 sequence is CASSWRQGNSNQPQHF.

This CDR3 reads CASSLKSSGTEIYEQYF. CDR3 DNA (partial): TGTGCCAGCTCCCTAAAATCCTCCGGGACAGAGATTTACGAG. The chain uses TRBV18 and TRBJ2-7; 7 bases agree with TRBD1. Coverage ceases 3 residues before the CDR3 finishes, and the germline J gene fills in the end. With V trimmed by 6 bases and J by 4 bases, 18 bases remained unmatched. The germline CDR1 and CDR2 sequences are KGHSH and LQKENI. This CDR3 has 17 residues. The full variable domain, in which reference TRBV18 and TRBJ2-7 provide the parts outside the CDR3, is NAGVMQNPRHLVRRRGQEARLRCSPMKGHSHVYWYRQLPEEGLKFMVYLQKENIIDESGMPKERFSAEFPKEGPSILRIQQVVRGDSAAYFCASSLKSSGTEIYEQYFGPGTRLTVT.

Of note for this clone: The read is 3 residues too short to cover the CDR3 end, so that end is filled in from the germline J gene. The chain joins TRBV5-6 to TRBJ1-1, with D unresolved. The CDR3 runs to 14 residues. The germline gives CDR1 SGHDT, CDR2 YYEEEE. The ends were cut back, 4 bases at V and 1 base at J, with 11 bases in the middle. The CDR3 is CASSPSVANTEAFF. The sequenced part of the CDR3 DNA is TGTGCCAGCAGCCCCAGCGTGGCGAACACTGAA.

CDR3 region: CASIARPGGSNQPQYF. Incomplete CDR3 DNA: TGTGCCAGTATTGCCCGACCGGGGGGTAGCAATCAGCCG. The chain recombines TRBV19 with TRBJ2-3; 7 positions agree with TRBD2. The read ends 3 residues early relative to the CDR3; the germline J gene fills the gap. This CDR3 is built from 16 residues. The germline gives CDR1 LNHDA, CDR2 SQIVND (reference sequence).

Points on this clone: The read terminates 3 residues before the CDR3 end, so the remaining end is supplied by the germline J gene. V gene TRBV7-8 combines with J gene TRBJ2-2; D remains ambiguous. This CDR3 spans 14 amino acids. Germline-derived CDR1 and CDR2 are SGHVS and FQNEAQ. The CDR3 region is CASSLQALGEKLFF. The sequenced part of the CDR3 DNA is TGTGCCAGCAGCTTGCAGGCCCTCGGTGAAAAG.

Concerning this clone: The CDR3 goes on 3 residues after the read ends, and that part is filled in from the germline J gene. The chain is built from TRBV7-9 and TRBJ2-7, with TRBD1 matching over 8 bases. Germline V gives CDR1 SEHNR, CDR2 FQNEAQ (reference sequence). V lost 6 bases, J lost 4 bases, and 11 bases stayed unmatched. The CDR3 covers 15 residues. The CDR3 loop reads CASSYSDRALYEQYF. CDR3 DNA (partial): TGTGCCAGCAGTTACTCGGACAGGGCTTTATACGAG.

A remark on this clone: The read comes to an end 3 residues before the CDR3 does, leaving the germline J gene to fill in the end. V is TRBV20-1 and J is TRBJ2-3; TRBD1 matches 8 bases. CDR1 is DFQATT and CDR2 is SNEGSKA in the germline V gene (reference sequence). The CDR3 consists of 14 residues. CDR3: CSAKDRAGNQPQYF. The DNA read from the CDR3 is TGCAGTGCCAAGGACAGGGCTGGCAATCAGCCG.

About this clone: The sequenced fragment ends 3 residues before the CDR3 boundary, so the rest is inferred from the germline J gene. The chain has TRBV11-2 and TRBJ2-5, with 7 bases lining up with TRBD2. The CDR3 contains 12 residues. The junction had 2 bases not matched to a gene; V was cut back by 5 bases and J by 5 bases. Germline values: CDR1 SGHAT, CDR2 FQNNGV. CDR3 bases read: TGTGCCAGCAGCGGGGAGGGGGAGACC. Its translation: CASSGEGET. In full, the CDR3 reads CASSGEGETQYF.

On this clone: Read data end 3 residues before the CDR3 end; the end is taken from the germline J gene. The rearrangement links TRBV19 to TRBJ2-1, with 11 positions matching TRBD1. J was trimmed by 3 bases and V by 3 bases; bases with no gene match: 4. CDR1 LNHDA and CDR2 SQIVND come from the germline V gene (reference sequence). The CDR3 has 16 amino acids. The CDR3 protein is CASSIAGTGGYNEQFF. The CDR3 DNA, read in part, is TGTGCCAGTAGTATTGCCGGGACAGGGGGCTACAATGAG.

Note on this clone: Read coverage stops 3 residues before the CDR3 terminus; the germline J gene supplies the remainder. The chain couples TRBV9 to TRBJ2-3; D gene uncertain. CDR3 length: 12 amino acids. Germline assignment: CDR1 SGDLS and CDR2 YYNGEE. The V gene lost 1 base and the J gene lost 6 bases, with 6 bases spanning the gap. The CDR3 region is CASSVFADTQYF. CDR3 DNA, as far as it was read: TGTGCCAGCAGCGTATTTGCGGATACG.

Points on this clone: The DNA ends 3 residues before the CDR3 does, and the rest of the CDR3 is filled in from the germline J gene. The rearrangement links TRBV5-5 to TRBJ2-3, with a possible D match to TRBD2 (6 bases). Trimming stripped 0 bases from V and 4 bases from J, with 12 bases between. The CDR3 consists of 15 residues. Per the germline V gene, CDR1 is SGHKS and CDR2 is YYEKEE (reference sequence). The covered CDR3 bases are TGTGCCAGCAGCTTGGCCGGAGTAGCGGCAGATACG. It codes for CASSLAGVAADT. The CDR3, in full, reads CASSLAGVAADTQYF.